The following is a T cell receptor beta chain sequence with its context. No antigen is known for it. These data belong to a study of cytomegalovirus exposure and HLA in healthy donors. Study at large: The early release's HLA-typed donors yielded some 85 million unique TCRs.

Study outcomes and limitations: A later analysis by the authors found several of the most significant clusters apparently linked to common viral pathogens.

The PCR employed 60 Vbeta primers together with 13 Jbeta primers. Measured with immunoSEQ multiplex PCR; TCRdb has only the in-frame clones, and not every one. Seen here are roughly 130,000 clones, roughly 80% observed once, and the top ten hold approximately 4%. Trimming cost V 1 base and J 6 bases; bases outside gene matches: 4. The CDR3 is made up of 15 amino acids. Germline CDR1 MGHRA, CDR2 YSYEKL. The source of this sequence is a woman in her thirties or forties in good health and CMV-seronegative. This sequence joins TRBV4-1 and TRBJ2-1, with TRBD2 matching 9 bases. Sequencing was performed on PBMCs. The CDR3 DNA sequence: TGCGCCAGCAGCCAAGGGGCGGGAGGGCCCAATGAGCAGTTCTTC. It encodes CASSQGAGGPNEQFF.